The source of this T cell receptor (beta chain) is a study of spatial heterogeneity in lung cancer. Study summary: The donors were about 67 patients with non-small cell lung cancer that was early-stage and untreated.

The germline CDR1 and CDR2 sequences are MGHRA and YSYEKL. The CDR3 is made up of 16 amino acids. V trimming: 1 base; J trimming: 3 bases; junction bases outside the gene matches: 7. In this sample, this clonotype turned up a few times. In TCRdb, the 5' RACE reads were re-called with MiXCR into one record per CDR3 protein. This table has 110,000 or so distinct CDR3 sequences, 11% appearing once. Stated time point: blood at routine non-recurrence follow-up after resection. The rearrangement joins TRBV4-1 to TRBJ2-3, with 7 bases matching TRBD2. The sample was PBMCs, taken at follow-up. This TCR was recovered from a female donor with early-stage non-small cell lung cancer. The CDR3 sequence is CASSQGGAGETDTQYF. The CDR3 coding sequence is TGCGCCAGCAGCCAAGGGGGCGCGGGAGAGACAGATACGCAGTATTTT.